This T cell receptor (beta chain) emerged from a study of glioma-infiltrating T cells. TCR alpha and beta CDR3 regions were amplified from RNA using iRepertoire nested multiplex PCR. One entry per CDR3 protein, called by TCRdb with MiXCR from the multiplex PCR reads. The profile covers about 180,000 distinct CDR3 sequences, with under 55% appearing a single time and about 5.2% taken by the ten largest. As to this clonotype: The junction differs from germline at one of its ends, possibly a read error.

In germline, CDR1 is MDHEN, CDR2 SYDVKM. The CDR3 totals 14 residues. The clonotype originates from a human donor with low-grade glioma or glioblastoma, undergoing nonglioma brain surgery, or in good health (not recorded which). The gene calls are TRBV28 and TRBJ2-5, with 7 bases that match TRBD2. The specimen sequenced was glioma tissue, nonneoplastic brain tissue, or PBMCs (not recorded which). CDR3 in DNA: TGTGCCAGCACTCCAGTAGGGAGGGGCAAGACCCAGCACTTC. Translated, it gives CASTPVGRGKTQHF.